One sample yielded the 8 T cell receptor beta chains listed below, sequenced in a study of blood T cells in healthy people across ages. The authors ran a second PCR of about 6 to 11 cycles using a sample-barcoded 5' primer and a J-beta primer mix. TCRdb recomputed calls from the 5' RACE reads with MiXCR, one row per CDR3 protein. The data contain some 1.5 million distinct CDR3 sequences, 28% of them singletons. The material sequenced was blood. All receptors derive from a woman aged 30 to 39 in good health.

The table lists this clonotype with a few counts. CDR3 coding DNA: TGTGCCAGCAGTTTCCGGGACGTAGAGACCCAGTACTTC. Amino acids: CASSFRDVETQYF. This chain joins TRBV12-3 or TRBV12-4 and TRBJ2-5, with D perhaps TRBD1 or TRBD2 (5 bases each). The CDR3 length is 13 residues. The V end was cut by 3 bases, the J end by 4 bases, with 9 bases between.

In this sample, this clonotype turned up many times. The chain is built from TRBV7-2 and TRBJ1-2; D perhaps matches TRBD1 (5 bases). Germline CDR1 is SGHTA and CDR2 is FQGNSA. Trimming left V 4 bases short and J 3 bases short, with 9 bases between. This CDR3 has 13 amino acids. CDR3 amino acids: CASSWQGDYGYTF. The CDR3 nucleotides read TGTGCCAGCAGCTGGCAGGGAGACTATGGCTACACCTTC.

This clonotype was counted only a few times. The chain carries TRBV4-1 and TRBJ1-1, with a weak D call TRBD1 (6 bases). The V end lost 1 base, the J end lost 7 bases, and 13 bases lay between the germline ends. The CDR3 sequence is 14 residues long. The V gene's germline CDR1 is MGHRA and CDR2 YSYEKL. The CDR3 protein is CASSQARGVIEAFF. The CDR3 coding sequence is TGCGCCAGCAGCCAAGCGAGGGGGGTGATTGAAGCTTTCTTT.

This chain connects TRBV18 to TRBJ2-1, with a weak D call TRBD1 (5 bases). Deletions cut 2 bases from V and 6 bases from J, with 8 bases between. CDR1 is KGHSH, CDR2 LQKENI, per germline. This CDR3 is 13 amino acids long. The chain's CDR3 is CASSPKGPNEQFF. CDR3 DNA: TGTGCCAGCTCACCAAAGGGGCCCAATGAGCAGTTCTTC.

This clonotype was counted a few times. The CDR3 loop is CASSLSGPYNSPLHF. The CDR3 bases are TGTGCCAGCAGTTTAAGTGGCCCCTATAATTCACCCCTCCACTTT. This chain uses TRBV12-3 or TRBV12-4 with TRBJ1-6; D remains unclear. V was shortened by 2 bases and J by 2 bases, with 7 bases between the two germline ends. The CDR3 extends over 15 amino acids.

In its sample, this clonotype was seen a few times. This CDR3 reads CSVDDDRNTEAFF. The CDR3 DNA reads TGCAGCGTTGATGATGACAGGAACACTGAAGCTTTCTTT. The chain is built from TRBV29-1 and TRBJ1-1, with D perhaps TRBD1 (5 bases). The CDR3 sequence is 13 residues long. Germline V gene lookup returns CDR1 SQVTM and CDR2 ANQGSEA. V was shortened by 3 bases and J by 1 base, with 9 bases between the two germline ends.

The J gene is TRBJ2-1, the V gene TRBV24-1, with 9 bases that match TRBD1. The CDR3 totals 17 residues. V lost 5 bases, J lost 4 bases, and 11 bases stayed unmatched. CDR1 is KGHDR and CDR2 is SFDVKD in the germline V gene. CDR3 residues: CATSAFTGTGPYNEQFF. The CDR3 DNA reads as TGTGCCACCAGTGCATTCACCGGGACAGGGCCATACAATGAGCAGTTCTTC.

Comment on this clonotype: A read error may be the cause here, since a much bigger clone is one base away. The rearrangement joins TRBV28 to TRBJ2-6; perhaps TRBD2 as D (6 bases). The CDR3 extends over 17 amino acids. The V gene's germline CDR1 is MDHEN and CDR2 SYDVKM. CDR3 coding DNA: TGTGCCAGCAGTCCCAGCGCGGGGAGCTCTGGGGCCAGCGTCCTGACTTTC. Translation: CASSPSAGSSGASVLTF.